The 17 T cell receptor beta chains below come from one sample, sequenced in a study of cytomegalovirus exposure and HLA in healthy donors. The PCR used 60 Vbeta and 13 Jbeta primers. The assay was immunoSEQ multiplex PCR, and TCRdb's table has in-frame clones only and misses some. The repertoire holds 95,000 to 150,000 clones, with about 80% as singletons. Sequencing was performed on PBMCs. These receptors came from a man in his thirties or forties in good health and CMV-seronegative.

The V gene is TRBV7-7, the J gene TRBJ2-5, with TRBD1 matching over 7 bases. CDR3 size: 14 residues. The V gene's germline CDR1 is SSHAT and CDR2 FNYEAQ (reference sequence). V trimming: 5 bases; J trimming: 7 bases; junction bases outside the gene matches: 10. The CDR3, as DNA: TGTGCCAGCAGCCCCGACAGGGTTGACGGGACCCAGTACTTC. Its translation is CASSPDRVDGTQYF.

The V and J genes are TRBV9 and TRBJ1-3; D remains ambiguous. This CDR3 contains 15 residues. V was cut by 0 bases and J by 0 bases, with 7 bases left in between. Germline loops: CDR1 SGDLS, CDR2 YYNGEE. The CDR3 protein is CASSVAGFSGNTIYF. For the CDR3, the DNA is TGTGCCAGCAGCGTAGCCGGGTTCTCTGGAAACACCATATATTTT.

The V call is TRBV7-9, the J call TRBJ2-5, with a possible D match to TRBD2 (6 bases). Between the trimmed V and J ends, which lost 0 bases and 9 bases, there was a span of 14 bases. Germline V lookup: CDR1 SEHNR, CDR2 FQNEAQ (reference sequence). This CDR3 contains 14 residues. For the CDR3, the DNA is TGTGCCAGCAGCTTAGCGTTCTCCGGGAGCCCCCAGTACTTC. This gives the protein CASSLAFSGSPQYF.

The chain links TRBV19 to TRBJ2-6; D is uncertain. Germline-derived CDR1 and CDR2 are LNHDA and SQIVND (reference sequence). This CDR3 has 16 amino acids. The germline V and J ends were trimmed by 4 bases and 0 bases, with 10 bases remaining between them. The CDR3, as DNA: TGTGCCAGTAGTAAAGTCGGTACCTCTGGGGCCAACGTCCTGACTTTC. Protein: CASSKVGTSGANVLTF.

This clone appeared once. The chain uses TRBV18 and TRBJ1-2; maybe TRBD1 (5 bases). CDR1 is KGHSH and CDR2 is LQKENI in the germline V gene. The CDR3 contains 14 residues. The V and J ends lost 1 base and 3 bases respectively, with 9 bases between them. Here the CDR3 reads CASSPLPGDYGYTF. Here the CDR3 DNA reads TGTGCCAGCTCACCACTCCCGGGGGACTATGGCTACACCTTC.

The CDR3 nucleotides read TGTGCCAGCAGCTCCAGGGATATGAACACTGAAGCTTTCTTT. It codes for CASSSRDMNTEAFF. The rearrangement joins TRBV7-9 to TRBJ1-1; TRBD1 might be the D (5 bases). Per germline, CDR1 SEHNR and CDR2 FQNEAQ (reference sequence). V lost 4 bases and J lost 0, with 9 bases in between. This CDR3 contains 14 residues.

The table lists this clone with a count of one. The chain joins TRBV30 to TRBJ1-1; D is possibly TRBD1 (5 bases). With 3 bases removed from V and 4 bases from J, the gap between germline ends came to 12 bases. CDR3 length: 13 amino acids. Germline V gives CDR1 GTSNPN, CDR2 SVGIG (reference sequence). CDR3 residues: CAWSGVRGTEAFF. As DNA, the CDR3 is TGTGCCTGGAGCGGAGTTAGGGGCACTGAAGCTTTCTTT. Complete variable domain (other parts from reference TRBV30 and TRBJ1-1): SQTIHQWPATLVQPVGSPLSLECTVEGTSNPNLYWYRQAAGRGLQLLFYSVGIGQISSEVPQNLSASRPQDRQFILSSKKLLLSDSGFYLCAWSGVRGTEAFFGQGTRLTVV.

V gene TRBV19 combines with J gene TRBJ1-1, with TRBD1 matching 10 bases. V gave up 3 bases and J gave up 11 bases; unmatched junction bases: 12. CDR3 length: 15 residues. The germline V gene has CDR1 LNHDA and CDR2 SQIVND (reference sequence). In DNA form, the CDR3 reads TGTGCCAGTAGTATGCTCGGGACAGGGGATCTTAAGGCTTTCTTT. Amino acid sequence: CASSMLGTGDLKAFF.

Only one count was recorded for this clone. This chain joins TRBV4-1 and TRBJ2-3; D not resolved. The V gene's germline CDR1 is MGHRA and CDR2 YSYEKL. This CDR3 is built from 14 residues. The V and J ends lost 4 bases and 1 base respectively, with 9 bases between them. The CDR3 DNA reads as TGCGCCAGCAGCCCCGTCGGTGGCACAGATACGCAGTATTTT. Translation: CASSPVGGTDTQYF.

The CDR3 nucleotides are TGTGCCAGCAGCAAGCGACAGGGGGTGAACACTGAAGCTTTCTTT. Translation gives CASSKRQGVNTEAFF. This chain joins TRBV4-2 and TRBJ1-1; 9 positions match TRBD1. CDR3 length: 15 residues. Germline values: CDR1 LGHNA, CDR2 YNFKEQ. The J segment lost 0 bases and the V segment lost 5 bases, leaving 4 bases of the junction unmatched.

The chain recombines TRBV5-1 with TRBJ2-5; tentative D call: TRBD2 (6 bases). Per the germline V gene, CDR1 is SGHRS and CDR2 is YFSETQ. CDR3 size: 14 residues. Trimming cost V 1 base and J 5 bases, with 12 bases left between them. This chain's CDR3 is CASSLTAGMETQYF. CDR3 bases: TGCGCCAGCAGCTTGACGGCGGGGATGGAGACCCAGTACTTC.

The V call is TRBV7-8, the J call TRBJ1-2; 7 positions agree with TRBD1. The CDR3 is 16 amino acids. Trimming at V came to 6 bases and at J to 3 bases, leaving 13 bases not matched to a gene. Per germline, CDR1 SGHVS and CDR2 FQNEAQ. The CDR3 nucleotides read TGTGCCAGCAGTCGCGGGAGGGGGCGCGGGGACTATGGCTACACCTTC. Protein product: CASSRGRGRGDYGYTF.

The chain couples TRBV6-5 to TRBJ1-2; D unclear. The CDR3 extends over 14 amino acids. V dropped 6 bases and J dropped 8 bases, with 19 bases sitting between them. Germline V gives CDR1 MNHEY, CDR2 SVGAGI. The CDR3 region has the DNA TGTGCCAGCAGCTCCTACACGGGAAATGGAGGCTACACCTTC. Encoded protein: CASSSYTGNGGYTF.

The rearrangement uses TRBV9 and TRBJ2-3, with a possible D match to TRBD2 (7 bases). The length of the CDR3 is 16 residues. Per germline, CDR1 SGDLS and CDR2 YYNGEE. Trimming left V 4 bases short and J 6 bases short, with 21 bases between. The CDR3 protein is CASSTSVGGGADTQYF. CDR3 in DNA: TGTGCCAGCAGCACCAGCGTGGGTGGGGGGGCGGATACGCAGTATTTT.

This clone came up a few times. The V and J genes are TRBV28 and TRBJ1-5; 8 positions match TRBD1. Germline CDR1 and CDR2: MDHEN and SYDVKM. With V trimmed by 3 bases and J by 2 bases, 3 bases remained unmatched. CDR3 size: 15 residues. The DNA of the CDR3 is TGTGCCAGCAGTTTCTCGACAGGGGGCAATCAGCCCCAGCATTTT. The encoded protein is CASSFSTGGNQPQHF.

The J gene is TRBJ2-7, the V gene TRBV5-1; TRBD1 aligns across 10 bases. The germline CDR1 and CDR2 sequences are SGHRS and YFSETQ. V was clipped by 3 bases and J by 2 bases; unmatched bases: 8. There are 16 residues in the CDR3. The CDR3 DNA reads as TGCGCCAGCAGCTCCGTAGTCGGGACAGGGGCCTACGAGCAGTACTTC. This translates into CASSSVVGTGAYEQYF.

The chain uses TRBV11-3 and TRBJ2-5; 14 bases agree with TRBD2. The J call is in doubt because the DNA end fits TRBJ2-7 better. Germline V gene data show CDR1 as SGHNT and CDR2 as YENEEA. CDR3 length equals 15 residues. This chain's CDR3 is CASSLGTSGRREQYF. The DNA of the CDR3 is TGTGCCAGCAGCTTGGGGACTAGCGGGAGACGCGAGCAGTACTTC.